Presented here are 9 T cell receptor beta chains from one specimen sequenced in a study of CD8+ T cells in alopecia areata. The treatment here: oral pan-JAK inhibitor, 5-10 mg twice daily. RNA was extracted and reverse transcribed into cDNA as the sequencing template. Profiled with immunoSEQ multiplex PCR; TCRdb holds only in-frame clones, not every one. The repertoire holds some 150,000 clones, with less than 70% as singletons. The source was CD8+ T cells sorted from blood, collected at week 4, from a patient treated with tofacitinib. Receptor source: a human donor with alopecia areata.

The genes are TRBV15 and TRBJ2-1, with D maybe TRBD2 (6 bases). Germline CDR1 and CDR2: LNHNV and YYDKDF (reference sequence). V gave up 7 bases and J gave up 13 bases, with 20 bases separating them. The CDR3 covers 13 residues. Here the CDR3 reads CATTLADSGDQFF. In DNA, the CDR3 is TGTGCCACCACCCTTGCCGATAGCGGCGACCAGTTCTTC.

This sequence joins TRBV4-1 and TRBJ2-4; D is undetermined. Germline V CDR1 and CDR2: MGHRA, YSYEKL. With 1 base removed from V and 0 bases from J, the gap between germline ends came to 7 bases. The CDR3 runs to 15 residues. The DNA for the CDR3 is TGCGCCAGCAGCCAAGTAGAGCTAGCCAAAAACATTCAGTACTTC. Translation gives CASSQVELAKNIQYF.

The V and J genes are TRBV9 and TRBJ1-2; D ambiguous. CDR1 is SGDLS and CDR2 is YYNGEE in the germline V gene. Trimming cost V 3 bases and J 8 bases, with 11 bases left between them. CDR3 size: 12 residues. CDR3 residues: CASSAGGGGYTF. Here the CDR3 DNA reads TGTGCCAGCAGCGCCGGAGGAGGGGGCTACACCTTC.

The V call is TRBV6-5, the J call TRBJ1-1; 9 positions agree with TRBD1. Germline V gene lookup returns CDR1 MNHEY and CDR2 SVGAGI. The CDR3 contains 15 residues. Trimming at V came to 9 bases and at J to 4 bases, leaving 12 bases not matched to a gene. The CDR3 nucleotides read TGTGCCAGTCGACAGGGGGGGACCTATAGCACTGAAGCTTTCTTT. Protein: CASRQGGTYSTEAFF.

The chain uses TRBV4-1 and TRBJ1-3; the D gene is possibly TRBD1 (5 bases). V lost 1 base and J 7 bases, leaving 14 bases between the germline ends. The CDR3 covers 15 residues. In germline, CDR1 is MGHRA, CDR2 YSYEKL. CDR3 sequence: CASSQGPGTMNTIYF. CDR3 DNA sequence: TGCGCCAGCAGCCAAGGACCCGGGACTATGAACACCATATATTTT.

The rearrangement links TRBV10-3 to TRBJ2-3; TRBD1 aligns across 11 bases. Germline trimming cut 3 bases from V and 7 bases from J; bases unmatched to any gene: 6. This CDR3 has 15 amino acids. Per the germline V gene, CDR1 is ENHRY and CDR2 is SYGVKD. The CDR3 sequence: CAISDEGTGGNTQYF. The DNA for the CDR3 is TGTGCCATCAGTGACGAAGGGACAGGGGGAAATACGCAGTATTTT.

The gene calls are TRBV14 and TRBJ2-1; 8 positions match TRBD2. The CDR3 runs to 16 residues. Unmatched junction bases numbered 5, after V lost 0 bases and J lost 4 bases. Germline V gene sequence: CDR1 SGHDN, CDR2 FVKESK. The CDR3 here is CASSQEFAGGYNEQFF. The CDR3 coding sequence is TGTGCCAGCAGCCAAGAGTTCGCGGGGGGATACAATGAGCAGTTCTTC.

V and J are TRBV2 and TRBJ2-7, with TRBD1 matching over 8 bases. The CDR3 has 15 amino acids. The germline CDR1 and CDR2 sequences are SNHLY and FYNNEI. The junction had 9 bases not matched to a gene; V was cut back by 8 bases and J by 0 bases. The CDR3 sequence: CASGDRGLSSYEQYF. CDR3 DNA sequence: TGTGCCAGCGGCGACAGGGGCTTAAGCTCCTACGAGCAGTACTTC.

The rearrangement joins TRBV29-1 to TRBJ2-7; D remains ambiguous. Germline CDR1 and CDR2: SQVTM and ANQGSEA. The length of the CDR3 is 11 residues. Trimming shortened V by 5 bases and J by 2 bases, and 7 bases separated the two germline ends. The CDR3 spells CSVSDTYEQYF. CDR3 DNA sequence: TGCAGCGTTTCCGACACCTACGAGCAGTACTTC.